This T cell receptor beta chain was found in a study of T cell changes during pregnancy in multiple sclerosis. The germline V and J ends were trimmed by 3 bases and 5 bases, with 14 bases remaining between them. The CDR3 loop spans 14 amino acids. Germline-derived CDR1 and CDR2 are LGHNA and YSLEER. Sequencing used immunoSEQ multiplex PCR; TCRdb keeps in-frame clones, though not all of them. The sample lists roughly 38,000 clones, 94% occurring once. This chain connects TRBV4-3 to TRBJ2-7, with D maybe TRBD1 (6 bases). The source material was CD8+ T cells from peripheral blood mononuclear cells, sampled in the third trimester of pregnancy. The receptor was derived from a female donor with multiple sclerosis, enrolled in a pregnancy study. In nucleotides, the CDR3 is TGCGCCAGCAGCCAGGGGGCTTCTTCGAACGAGCAGTACTTC. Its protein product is CASSQGASSNEQYF.